This TCR beta chain was captured by sequencing in a study of CD8+ T cells in alopecia areata (dated by TCRdb to between 2018 and 2020). Looking at the study overall: Treated patients were enrolled in an open-label pilot trial of oral tofacitinib at 5 to 10 mg twice daily for moderate-to-severe alopecia areata. Biopsies were taken from tofacitinib-treated patients at baseline and again at 4 and 24 weeks into treatment, and several of those patients also had a later scalp biopsy. The SALT score, which quantifies the percentage of affected scalp surface area, was used to measure disease severity in treated patients. TCRbeta CDR3 regions were amplified by immunoSEQ multiplex PCR with 35 Vbeta forward and 13 Jbeta reverse primers. Scalp clonality was compared among normal scalp (n=4), patchy alopecia areata scalp (n=8), and alopecia totalis/universalis scalp (n=8). In humans, TCRbeta sequencing was performed on scalp tissue and on sorted CD4+ and CD8+ peripheral blood T cells from healthy controls and from patients with patchy or totalis/universalis alopecia areata. In both human patients and the C3H/HeJ mouse model, the study applied high-throughput TCRbeta sequencing to look at T cell clonal expansion in alopecia areata. The RNA source kit depended on sample type: the PAXgene miRNA kit for fixed scalp, the miRNeasy kit for PBMCs, and the RNeasy kit for mouse skin. Tofacitinib was administered for 6 to 18 months, and 6 months of follow-up off drug were then conducted to assess delayed response and recurrence.

To prepare the library, the immunoSEQ multiplex PCR assay was applied. RNA was extracted from all samples and reverse transcribed into cDNA, which served as template for TCR sequencing. First-strand cDNA was synthesized using SuperScript III with a 2:1 mix of oligo-dT and random hexamers. A synthetic immune receptor repertoire was used to measure amplification bias, and any remaining bias was corrected computationally. As for how the authors treated the data: Raw reads were preprocessed to remove errors, and CDR3 was defined according to IMGT conventions as the region from the conserved cysteine to phenylalanine. To get clonality, Shannon entropy was normalized by log2 of the number of productive unique TCRs and the result was subtracted from 1. Whether each scalp clone was CD4 or CD8 was inferred by checking scalp TCRbeta sequences against the CD4 and CD8 repertoires from sorted blood. In its TCRdb copy, this immuneACCESS table keeps in-frame sequences only and misses some clones. Where compared with another copy, unresolved V genes explain less than half of these, and the others have no known cause. Clone size and the V and J calls come from that table; the DNA yielded D and trimming. The sample yields 35,000 to 45,000 clones; 92% were counted once. About 20% of the sample lies in the top ten.

Per the publication, the time point label means: 24 weeks on oral tofacitinib. According to the study, the label for this sample's treatment or condition signals: oral pan-JAK inhibitor, 5-10 mg twice daily. Lesional scalp punch biopsies and peripheral blood were obtained from alopecia areata patients. PBMCs were separated by density centrifugation and stained for CD3, CD4 and CD8, after which CD4+ and CD8+ T cells were sorted on a FACSAria. Overall study outcomes, separate from this receptor: TCR sequences shared between patients were less clear than in mice, possibly partly because of HLA diversity in the patient population. Tofacitinib significantly lowered scalp clonality and the number of expanded CD8+ clones among the top 100 scalp clones. Scalp TCR repertoire analysis is complicated because resident alphabeta T cells in normal human skin are also sequenced, whereas mouse skin is dominated by gammadelta T cells. Because the treated cohort was small and had just a single nonresponder, larger studies are needed to establish links between baseline CD8+ expansion and response. Many expanded lesional clones persisted in scalp and blood during tofacitinib treatment, which may partly explain relapse after stopping treatment. Higher clonality and more expanded CD8+ clones were observed in lesional scalp than in normal scalp, particularly in alopecia totalis/universalis, a finding suggestive of antigenic drive.

CDR1 SEHNR and CDR2 FQNEAQ were looked up in the germline V gene (reference sequence). From cysteine to phenylalanine, the CDR3 is 15 amino acids long. The only DNA kept is the CDR3, 45 bases in frame from the first base. V lost 7 bases and J lost 4 bases, and the count of bases not matched to a germline gene is 6. Comment on this clone: What this receptor recognizes is not known. Base qualities are not recorded, but no much larger clone differs from it by a single base.

The chain uses TRBV7-9 and TRBJ2-3; the central 12 bases match TRBD2. This sample comprised CD8+ T cells sorted from blood, obtained at week 24, from a patient treated with tofacitinib. This clonotype originated in a human donor with alopecia areata. The DNA is as follows: TGTGCCAGCAACGAAAGACTAGCGGGGGCAGATACGCAGTATTTT. Its translation reads: CASNERLAGADTQYF.